This T cell receptor (beta chain) derives from a study of cytomegalovirus exposure and HLA in healthy donors. Study conclusions and caveats: The classifier reportedly diagnosed cytomegalovirus status with high sensitivity and specificity. The tendency of first-cohort TCR clusters to co-occur in the roughly 110 validation repertoires emerged from a later analysis.

About this clone itself: Its antigen is as yet unknown. In the same sample, other DNA sequences code for this CDR3.

Measured with immunoSEQ multiplex PCR; TCRdb has only the in-frame clones, and not every one. The sample includes 300,000 or so clones, 88% of them seen just once. This CDR3 spans 14 amino acids. CDR1 and CDR2 (germline): SGHRS, YFSETQ. The germline V and J ends were trimmed by 4 bases and 4 bases, with 12 bases remaining between them. Specimen: PBMCs. This TCR was recovered from a man younger than 40 in good health and CMV-seronegative. This chain links TRBV5-1 with TRBJ1-5; tentatively, D is TRBD1 (5 bases). Here the CDR3 DNA reads TGCGCCAGCAGCCTGGGGCCGGGGAATCAGCCCCAGCATTTT. It yields the protein CASSLGPGNQPQHF.